This T cell receptor (beta chain) was profiled in a study of T cells in Graves' hyperthyroidism and ophthalmopathy. Amplified regions were TCR beta CDR3 sequences from RNA transcripts. With the HTBI primer set, the TCR CDR3 went through a first round of RT-PCR. TCRdb used MiXCR to reprocess the multiplex PCR reads, holding one entry per CDR3 protein. This sample has 450,000 to 550,000 distinct CDR3 sequences, with around 22% found just once. From germline, CDR1 is MNHEY and CDR2 SVGAGI. V gave up 2 bases and J gave up 5 bases; unmatched junction bases: 6. The CDR3 totals 15 residues. This rearrangement joins TRBV6-5 to TRBJ2-5, with 9 bases lining up with TRBD2. Input material: blood. The clonotype was recovered from a woman aged 25 to 45 with Graves' ophthalmopathy. CDR3 coding DNA: TGTGCCAGCAGTTACCTTAGCGGGGGAGGCGAGACCCAGTACTTC. It codes for CASSYLSGGGETQYF.